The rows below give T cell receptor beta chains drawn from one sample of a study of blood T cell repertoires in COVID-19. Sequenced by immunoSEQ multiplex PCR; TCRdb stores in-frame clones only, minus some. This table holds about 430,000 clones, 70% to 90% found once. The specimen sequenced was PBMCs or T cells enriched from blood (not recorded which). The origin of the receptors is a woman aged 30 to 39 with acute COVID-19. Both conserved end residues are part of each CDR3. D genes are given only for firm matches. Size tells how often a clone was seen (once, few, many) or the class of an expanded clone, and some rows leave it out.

cdr3_aa: CASSLGQHYGYTF
cdr3_nt: TGTGCCAGCAGCTTGGGACAGCATTATGGCTACACCTTC
v_call: TRBV7-2
j_call: TRBJ1-2
clone_size: .
d_call: TRBD1

cdr3_aa: CASSYELVDEQYF
cdr3_nt: TGCGCCAGCAGCTACGAACTAGTCGACGAGCAGTACTTC
v_call: TRBV4-1
j_call: TRBJ2-7
clone_size: .
d_call: .

cdr3_aa: CASSSQGAVETQYF
cdr3_nt: TGTGCCAGCAGCTCGCAGGGGGCGGTGGAGACCCAGTACTTC
v_call: TRBV5-8
j_call: TRBJ2-5
clone_size: .
d_call: TRBD1

cdr3_aa: CASSERGATYNEQFF
cdr3_nt: TGTGCCAGCAGCGAGCGGGGCGCGACCTACAATGAGCAGTTCTTC
v_call: TRBV7-2
j_call: TRBJ2-1
clone_size: .
d_call: TRBD2

cdr3_aa: CASTPEAANTGELFF
cdr3_nt: TGTGCCAGCACCCCAGAAGCGGCGAACACCGGGGAGCTGTTTTTT
v_call: TRBV13
j_call: TRBJ2-2
clone_size: .
d_call: .

cdr3_aa: CASSTDFAYEQYF
cdr3_nt: TGCGCCAGCAGCACCGACTTCGCCTACGAGCAGTACTTC
v_call: TRBV4-1
j_call: TRBJ2-7
clone_size: few
d_call: .

cdr3_aa: CASSLAFNNSPLHF
cdr3_nt: TGTGCCAGCAGCTTAGCCTTTAATAATTCACCCCTCCACTTT
v_call: TRBV11-2
j_call: TRBJ1-6
clone_size: .
d_call: .

cdr3_aa: CASSEGLAGGSTDTQYF
cdr3_nt: TGCGCCAGCAGCGAGGGACTAGCGGGGGGTAGCACAGATACGCAGTATTTT
v_call: TRBV5-1
j_call: TRBJ2-3
clone_size: .
d_call: TRBD2

cdr3_aa: CASSLVTRTGAMREQYF
cdr3_nt: TGTGCCAGCAGCTTGGTGACAAGAACAGGGGCAATGAGGGAGCAGTACTTC
v_call: TRBV5-4
j_call: TRBJ2-7
clone_size: .
d_call: TRBD1

cdr3_aa: CASSPQGGNTEAFF
cdr3_nt: TGCGCCAGCAGCCCGCAGGGGGGGAACACTGAAGCTTTCTTT
v_call: TRBV5-1
j_call: TRBJ1-1
clone_size: .
d_call: TRBD1

cdr3_aa: CASNTGTEAFF
cdr3_nt: TGTGCCAGCAACACAGGGACTGAAGCTTTCTTT
v_call: TRBV2
j_call: TRBJ1-1
clone_size: .
d_call: .

cdr3_aa: CASSPSTANTGELFF
cdr3_nt: TGTGCCAGCTCACCTTCGACAGCGAACACCGGGGAGCTGTTTTTT
v_call: TRBV18
j_call: TRBJ2-2
clone_size: few
d_call: .

cdr3_aa: CASSRQERDQPQHF
cdr3_nt: TGTGCCAGCTCACGACAGGAAAGGGATCAGCCCCAGCATTTT
v_call: TRBV18
j_call: TRBJ1-5
clone_size: .
d_call: .

cdr3_aa: CASSLDRNTEAFF
cdr3_nt: TGTGCCAGTAGCCTAGACAGAAACACTGAAGCTTTCTTT
v_call: TRBV19
j_call: TRBJ1-1
clone_size: .
d_call: .

cdr3_aa: CASTPGSRTIYF
cdr3_nt: TGTGCCAGTACGCCTGGGAGTAGGACCATATATTTT
v_call: TRBV19
j_call: TRBJ1-3
clone_size: .
d_call: .

cdr3_aa: CASSSAVQGNYGYTF
cdr3_nt: TGTGCCAGCTCATCGGCCGTACAGGGTAACTATGGCTACACCTTC
v_call: TRBV18
j_call: TRBJ1-2
clone_size: .
d_call: .

cdr3_aa: CATGQGKNNEQFF
cdr3_nt: TGTGCCACGGGACAGGGGAAGAACAATGAGCAGTTCTTC
v_call: TRBV24-1
j_call: TRBJ2-1
clone_size: once
d_call: TRBD1

cdr3_aa: CASSSGIPRAEAFF
cdr3_nt: TGTGCCAGCAGTTCCGGGATCCCGAGGGCTGAAGCTTTCTTT
v_call: TRBV6-5
j_call: TRBJ1-1
clone_size: few
d_call: .

cdr3_aa: CASTTSTGNTIYF
cdr3_nt: TGTGCCAGCACAACTTCGACTGGAAACACCATATATTTT
v_call: TRBV7-9
j_call: TRBJ1-3
clone_size: .
d_call: .

cdr3_aa: CASSQDKGGRSSDTEAFF
cdr3_nt: TGCGCCAGCAGCCAAGATAAGGGGGGGAGAAGCTCGGACACTGAAGCTTTCTTT
v_call: TRBV4-1
j_call: TRBJ1-1
clone_size: .
d_call: .

cdr3_aa: CATSDRTGVRLSGYTF
cdr3_nt: TGTGCCACCAGTGATCGGACAGGGGTTCGATTGTCGGGCTACACCTTC
v_call: TRBV24-1
j_call: TRBJ1-2
clone_size: .
d_call: TRBD1

cdr3_aa: CASGPSPNSPLHF
cdr3_nt: TGTGCCAGCGGGCCCAGCCCGAATTCACCCCTCCACTTT
v_call: TRBV12-3/TRBV12-4
j_call: TRBJ1-6
clone_size: .
d_call: .

cdr3_aa: CASSTENTGELFF
cdr3_nt: TGTGCCAGCAGTACAGAGAACACCGGGGAGCTGTTTTTT
v_call: TRBV2
j_call: TRBJ2-2
clone_size: .
d_call: .

cdr3_aa: CASSQRLYNEQFF
cdr3_nt: TGCGCCAGCAGCCAGAGACTTTACAATGAGCAGTTCTTC
v_call: TRBV4-3
j_call: TRBJ2-1
clone_size: once
d_call: .

cdr3_aa: CASSQGTPGGTDTQYF
cdr3_nt: TGTGCCAGCAGCCAAGGGACTCCGGGGGGCACAGATACGCAGTATTTT
v_call: TRBV11-3
j_call: TRBJ2-3
clone_size: .
d_call: .

cdr3_aa: CATSAGRAGNIQYF
cdr3_nt: TGTGCCACCAGTGCGGGCAGGGCCGGAAACATTCAGTACTTC
v_call: TRBV24-1
j_call: TRBJ2-4
clone_size: .
d_call: .

cdr3_aa: CASSLVSVNTEAFF
cdr3_nt: TGCGCCAGCAGCTTGGTCAGCGTGAACACTGAAGCTTTCTTT
v_call: TRBV5-1
j_call: TRBJ1-1
clone_size: .
d_call: .

cdr3_aa: CATSKGGEVPHEQYF
cdr3_nt: TGTGCCACCAGCAAAGGGGGGGAGGTCCCCCACGAGCAGTACTTC
v_call: TRBV15
j_call: TRBJ2-7
clone_size: .
d_call: .

cdr3_aa: CASSVEGTGNTIYF
cdr3_nt: TGCGCCAGCAGTGTTGAGGGAACTGGAAACACCATATATTTT
v_call: TRBV23-1
j_call: TRBJ1-3
clone_size: .
d_call: .

cdr3_aa: CSAPKRGEQFF
cdr3_nt: TGCAGTGCCCCTAAGCGAGGTGAGCAGTTCTTC
v_call: TRBV20-1
j_call: TRBJ2-1
clone_size: .
d_call: .

cdr3_aa: CASSYRLAEYTDTQYF
cdr3_nt: TGTGCCAGCAGCTACCGACTAGCGGAGTACACAGATACGCAGTATTTT
v_call: TRBV9
j_call: TRBJ2-3
clone_size: .
d_call: TRBD2

cdr3_aa: CASSLSQGGFETDTQYF
cdr3_nt: TGTGCCAGCAGCTTGAGTCAGGGCGGTTTTGAGACAGATACGCAGTATTTT
v_call: TRBV11-3
j_call: TRBJ2-3
clone_size: .
d_call: .